Detailed here is one T cell receptor (beta chain). Other DNA sequences in this sample translate to the same CDR3. In the source study's methods: Reference gene primer amplification yielded estimated nucleated cell counts. Clones were sequenced by immunoSEQ multiplex PCR, and TCRdb holds only the in-frame ones, with some missing. The DNA was the basis for D and trimming; V, J and clone size are from that table. The sample comprises some 370,000 clones, around 89% of which are singletons, and roughly 1.2% rests with the top ten. This specimen comes from a study of blood T cell repertoires in COVID-19. V gave up 5 bases and J gave up 0 bases, with 5 bases separating them. CDR1 is SEHNR and CDR2 is FQNEAQ in the germline V gene (reference sequence). The CDR3 totals 12 residues.

Sequenced sample: peripheral blood. The V call is TRBV7-9, the J call TRBJ2-7, with D hard to call. This clonotype was obtained from a man aged 40-55 years with acute or convalescent COVID-19. CDR3 loop: CASSPLSYEQYF. The CDR3 DNA reads as TGTGCCAGCAGCCCCCTCTCCTACGAGCAGTACTTC.